Shown below are 2 T cell receptor beta chains from a single sample sequenced in a study of T cell changes during pregnancy in multiple sclerosis. TCRdb's table, derived via immunoSEQ multiplex PCR, lists solely in-frame clones and lacks some. The table lists some 80,000 clones, nearly 95% of them singletons. Sequences were derived from peripheral blood, sampled in the second trimester of pregnancy. These receptors were obtained from a female donor with multiple sclerosis, enrolled in a pregnancy study.

The rearrangement uses TRBV7-3 and TRBJ2-2, with D possibly being TRBD1 (6 bases). The V end lost 4 bases, the J end lost 0 bases, and 12 bases lay between the germline ends. Germline V gene data show CDR1 as SGHTA and CDR2 as FQGTGA. The CDR3 consists of 16 residues. CDR3 in DNA: TGTGCCAGCAGCTCCCTCGCAGGGGCGAACACCGGGGAGCTGTTTTTT. Translated, it gives CASSSLAGANTGELFF.

The genes are TRBV5-6 and TRBJ1-4, with 9 nucleotides matching TRBD1. This CDR3 is built from 16 residues. With V trimmed by 2 bases and J by 3 bases, 5 bases remained unmatched. From germline, CDR1 is SGHDT and CDR2 YYEEEE. The CDR3: CASSFMGTGSNEKLFF. CDR3 in DNA: TGTGCCAGCAGCTTTATGGGGACAGGGTCTAATGAAAAACTGTTTTTT.